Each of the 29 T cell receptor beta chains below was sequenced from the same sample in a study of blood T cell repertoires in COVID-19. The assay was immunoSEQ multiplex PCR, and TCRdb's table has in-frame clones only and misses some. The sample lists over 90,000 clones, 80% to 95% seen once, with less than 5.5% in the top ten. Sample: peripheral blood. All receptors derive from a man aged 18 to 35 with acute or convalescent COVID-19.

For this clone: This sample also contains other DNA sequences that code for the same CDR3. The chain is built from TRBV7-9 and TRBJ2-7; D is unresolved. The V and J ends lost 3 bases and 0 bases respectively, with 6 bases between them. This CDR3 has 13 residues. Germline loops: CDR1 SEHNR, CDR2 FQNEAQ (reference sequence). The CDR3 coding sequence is TGTGCCAGCAGCTTGGCAAACTCCTACGAGCAGTACTTC. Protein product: CASSLANSYEQYF.

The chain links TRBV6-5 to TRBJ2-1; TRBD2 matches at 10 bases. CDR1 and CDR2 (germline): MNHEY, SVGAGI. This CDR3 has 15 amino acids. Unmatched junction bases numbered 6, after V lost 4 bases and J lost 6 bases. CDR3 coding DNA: TGTGCCAGCAGTTTAGGAGCGGGGGGGCCCAATGAGCAGTTCTTC. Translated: CASSLGAGGPNEQFF.

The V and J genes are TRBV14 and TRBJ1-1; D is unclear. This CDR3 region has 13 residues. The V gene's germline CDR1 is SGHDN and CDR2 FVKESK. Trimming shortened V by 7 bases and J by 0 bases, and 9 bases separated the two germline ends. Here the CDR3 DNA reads TGTGCCAGCATTCGAGACATGAACACTGAAGCTTTCTTT. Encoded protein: CASIRDMNTEAFF.

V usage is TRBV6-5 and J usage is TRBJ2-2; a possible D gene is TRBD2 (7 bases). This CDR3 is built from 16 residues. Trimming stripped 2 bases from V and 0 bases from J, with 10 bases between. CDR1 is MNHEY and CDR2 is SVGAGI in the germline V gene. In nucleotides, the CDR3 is TGTGCCAGCAGTTACGGCGGGGGCCCGAACACCGGGGAGCTGTTTTTT. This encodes CASSYGGGPNTGELFF.

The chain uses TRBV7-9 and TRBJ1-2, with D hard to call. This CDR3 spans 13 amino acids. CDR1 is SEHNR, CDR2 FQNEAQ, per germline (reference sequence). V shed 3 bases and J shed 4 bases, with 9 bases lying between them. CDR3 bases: TGTGCCAGCAGCTTTGAACAGCTCTATGGCTACACCTTC. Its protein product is CASSFEQLYGYTF. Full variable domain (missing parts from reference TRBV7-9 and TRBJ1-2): DTGVSQNPRHKITKRGQNVTFRCDPISEHNRLYWYRQTLGQGPEFLTYFQNEAQLEKSRLLSDRFSAERPKGSFSTLEIQRTEQGDSAMYLCASSFEQLYGYTFGSGTRLTVV.

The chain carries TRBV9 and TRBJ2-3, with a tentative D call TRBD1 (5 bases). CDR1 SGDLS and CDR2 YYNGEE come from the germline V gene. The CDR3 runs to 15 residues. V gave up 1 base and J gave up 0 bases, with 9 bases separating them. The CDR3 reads CASSVQGVSTDTQYF. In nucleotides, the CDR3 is TGTGCCAGCAGCGTACAGGGTGTCAGCACAGATACGCAGTATTTT.

CDR3 loop: CASMGREGSNEQFF. The CDR3 bases are TGTGCCAGTATGGGGCGGGAGGGCTCTAATGAGCAGTTCTTC. The chain combines TRBV19 with TRBJ2-1, with TRBD2 matching over 9 bases. This CDR3 contains 14 residues. Germline V lookup: CDR1 LNHDA, CDR2 SQIVND (reference sequence). J was trimmed by 7 bases and V by 7 bases; bases with no gene match: 8.

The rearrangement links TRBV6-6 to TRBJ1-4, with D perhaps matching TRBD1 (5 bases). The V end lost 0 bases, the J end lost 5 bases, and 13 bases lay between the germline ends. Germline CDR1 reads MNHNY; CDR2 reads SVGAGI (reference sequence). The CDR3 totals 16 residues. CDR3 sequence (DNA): TGTGCCAGCAGTTACTCTAAACCGCGACAGAATGAAAAACTGTTTTTT. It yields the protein CASSYSKPRQNEKLFF.

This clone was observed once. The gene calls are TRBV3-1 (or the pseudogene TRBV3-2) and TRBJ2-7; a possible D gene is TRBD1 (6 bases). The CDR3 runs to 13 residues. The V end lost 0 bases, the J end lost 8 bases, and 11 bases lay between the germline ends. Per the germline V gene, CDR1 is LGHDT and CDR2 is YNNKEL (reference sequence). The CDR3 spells CASSQEMTGKQYF. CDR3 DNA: TGTGCCAGCAGCCAAGAAATGACAGGCAAGCAGTACTTC.

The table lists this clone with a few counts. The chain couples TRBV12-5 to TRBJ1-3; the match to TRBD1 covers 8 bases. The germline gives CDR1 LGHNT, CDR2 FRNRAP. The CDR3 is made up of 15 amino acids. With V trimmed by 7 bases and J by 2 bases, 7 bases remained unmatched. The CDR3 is CASALQGVAGNTIYF. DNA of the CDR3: TGTGCTAGTGCCTTACAGGGGGTAGCTGGAAACACCATATATTTT.

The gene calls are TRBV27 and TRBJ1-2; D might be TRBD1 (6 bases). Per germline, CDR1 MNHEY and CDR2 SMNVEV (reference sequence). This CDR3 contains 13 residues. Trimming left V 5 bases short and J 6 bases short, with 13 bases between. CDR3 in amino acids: CASSKQGLDGYTF. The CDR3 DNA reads TGTGCCAGCAGTAAACAGGGTCTTGATGGCTACACCTTC.

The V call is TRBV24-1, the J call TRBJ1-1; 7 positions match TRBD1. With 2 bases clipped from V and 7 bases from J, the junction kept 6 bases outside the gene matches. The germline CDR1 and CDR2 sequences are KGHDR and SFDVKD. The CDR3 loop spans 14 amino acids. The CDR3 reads CATSDSRQGDEAFF. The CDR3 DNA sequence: TGTGCCACCAGTGATTCCCGACAGGGAGATGAAGCTTTCTTT.

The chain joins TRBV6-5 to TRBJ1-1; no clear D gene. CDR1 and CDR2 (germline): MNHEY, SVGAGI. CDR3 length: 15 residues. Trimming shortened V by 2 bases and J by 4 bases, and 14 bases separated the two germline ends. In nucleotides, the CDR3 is TGTGCCAGCAGTTACCCCCCCTCGACGGGCACTGAAGCTTTCTTT. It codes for CASSYPPSTGTEAFF.

CDR3 DNA sequence: TGTGCCAGCAGCACGGACAGCGGTCCCCATTCACCCCTCCACTTT. This codes for CASSTDSGPHSPLHF. The chain combines TRBV5-4 with TRBJ1-6, with a tentative D call TRBD1 (6 bases). Trimming took off 4 bases at V and 8 bases at J, with 16 bases between the two ends. The CDR3 length is 15 residues. Germline CDR1 SGHNT, CDR2 YYREEE (reference sequence).

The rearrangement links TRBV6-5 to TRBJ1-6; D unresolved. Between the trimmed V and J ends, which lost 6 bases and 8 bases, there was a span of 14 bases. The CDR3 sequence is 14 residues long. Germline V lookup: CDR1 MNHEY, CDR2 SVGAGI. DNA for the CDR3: TGTGCCAGCAGCCCGCAGTCTTCAGATTCACCCCTCCACTTT. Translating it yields CASSPQSSDSPLHF.

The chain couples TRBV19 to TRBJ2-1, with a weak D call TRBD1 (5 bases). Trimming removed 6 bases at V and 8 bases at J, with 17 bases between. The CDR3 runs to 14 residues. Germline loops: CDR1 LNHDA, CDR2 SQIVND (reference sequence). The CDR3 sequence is CASRQETLGDEQFF. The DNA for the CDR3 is TGTGCCAGTAGACAGGAGACGTTGGGCGATGAGCAGTTCTTC.

The CDR3 coding sequence is TGTGCCAGCAGCCGACCTAGCGGGGGGGTAGAGAATGAGCAGTTCTTC. Protein: CASSRPSGGVENEQFF. The rearrangement joins TRBV7-6 to TRBJ2-1; 12 bases are a match to TRBD2. V gave up 5 bases and J gave up 7 bases; unmatched junction bases: 9. CDR3 size: 16 residues. CDR1 is SGHVS and CDR2 is FNYEAQ in the germline V gene.

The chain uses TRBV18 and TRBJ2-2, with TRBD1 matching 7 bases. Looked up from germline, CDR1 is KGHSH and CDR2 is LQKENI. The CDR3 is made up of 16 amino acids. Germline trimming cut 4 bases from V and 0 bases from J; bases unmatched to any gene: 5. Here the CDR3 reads CASSLGGQANTGELFF. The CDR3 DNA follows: TGTGCCAGCTCACTAGGGGGCCAGGCGAACACCGGGGAGCTGTTTTTT.

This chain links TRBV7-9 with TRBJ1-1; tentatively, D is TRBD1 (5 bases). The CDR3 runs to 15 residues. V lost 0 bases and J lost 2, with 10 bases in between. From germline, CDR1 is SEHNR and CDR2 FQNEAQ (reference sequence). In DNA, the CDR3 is TGTGCCAGCAGCTTAGCGAGTCAGGGTAACACTGAAGCTTTCTTT. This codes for CASSLASQGNTEAFF.

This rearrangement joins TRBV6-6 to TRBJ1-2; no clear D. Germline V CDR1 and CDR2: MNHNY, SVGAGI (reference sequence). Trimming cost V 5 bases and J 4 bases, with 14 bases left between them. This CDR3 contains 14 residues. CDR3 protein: CASSSEDGIYGYTF. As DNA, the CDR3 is TGTGCCAGCAGTAGCGAAGACGGGATCTATGGCTACACCTTC.

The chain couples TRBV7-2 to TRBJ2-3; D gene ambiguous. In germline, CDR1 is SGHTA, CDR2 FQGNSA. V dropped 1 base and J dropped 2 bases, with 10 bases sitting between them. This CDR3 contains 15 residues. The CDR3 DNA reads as TGTGCCAGCAGCTTAGGTACAGCCTACACAGATACGCAGTATTTT. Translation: CASSLGTAYTDTQYF.

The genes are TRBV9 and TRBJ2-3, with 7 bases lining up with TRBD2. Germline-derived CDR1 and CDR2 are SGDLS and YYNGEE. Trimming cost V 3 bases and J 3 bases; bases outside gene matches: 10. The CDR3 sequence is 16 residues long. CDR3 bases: TGTGCCAGCAGCGGAACTCCAGCGGGGAGGACAGATACGCAGTATTTT. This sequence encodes CASSGTPAGRTDTQYF.

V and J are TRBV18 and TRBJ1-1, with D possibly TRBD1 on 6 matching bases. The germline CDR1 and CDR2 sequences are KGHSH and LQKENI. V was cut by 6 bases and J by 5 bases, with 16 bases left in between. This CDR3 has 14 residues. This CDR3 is CASSFTQGMTEAFF. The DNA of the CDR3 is TGTGCCAGCTCGTTTACCCAGGGGATGACTGAAGCTTTCTTT. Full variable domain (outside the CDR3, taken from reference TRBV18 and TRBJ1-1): NAGVMQNPRHLVRRRGQEARLRCSPMKGHSHVYWYRQLPEEGLKFMVYLQKENIIDESGMPKERFSAEFPKEGPSILRIQQVVRGDSAAYFCASSFTQGMTEAFFGQGTRLTVV.

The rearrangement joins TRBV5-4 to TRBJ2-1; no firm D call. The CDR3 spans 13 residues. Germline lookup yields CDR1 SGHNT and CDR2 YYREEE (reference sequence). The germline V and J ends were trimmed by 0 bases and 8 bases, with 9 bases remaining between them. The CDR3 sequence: CASSLGRGDEQFF. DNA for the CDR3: TGTGCCAGCAGCTTGGGCCGAGGCGATGAGCAGTTCTTC.

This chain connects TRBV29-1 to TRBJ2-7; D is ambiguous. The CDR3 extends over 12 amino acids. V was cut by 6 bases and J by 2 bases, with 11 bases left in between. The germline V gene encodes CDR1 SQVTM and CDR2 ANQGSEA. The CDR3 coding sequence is TGCAGCGTCATGAGATACCCCTACGAGCAGTACTTC. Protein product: CSVMRYPYEQYF.

CDR3 in amino acids: CASSLRLGTEDGYTF. The DNA for the CDR3 is TGCGCCAGCAGCTTGCGTCTTGGGACAGAAGATGGCTACACCTTC. The rearrangement links TRBV5-1 to TRBJ1-2; 7 bases match TRBD1. J lost 6 bases, V lost 1 base, and 9 bases had no gene match. Germline V gene data show CDR1 as SGHRS and CDR2 as YFSETQ. This CDR3 is 15 amino acids long.

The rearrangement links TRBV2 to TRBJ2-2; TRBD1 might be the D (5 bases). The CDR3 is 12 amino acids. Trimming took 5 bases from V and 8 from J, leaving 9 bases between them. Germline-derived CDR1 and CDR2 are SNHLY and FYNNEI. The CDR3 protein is CASSFKGGELFF. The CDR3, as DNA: TGTGCCAGCAGTTTCAAGGGGGGGGAGCTGTTTTTT.

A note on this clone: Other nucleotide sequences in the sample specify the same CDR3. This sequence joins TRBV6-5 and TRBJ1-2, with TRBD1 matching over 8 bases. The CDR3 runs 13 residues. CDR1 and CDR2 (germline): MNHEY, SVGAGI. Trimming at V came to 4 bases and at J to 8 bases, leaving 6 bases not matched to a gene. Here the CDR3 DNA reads TGTGCCAGCAGTTCCGGACAGGGAGGGGGCTACACCTTC. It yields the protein CASSSGQGGGYTF.

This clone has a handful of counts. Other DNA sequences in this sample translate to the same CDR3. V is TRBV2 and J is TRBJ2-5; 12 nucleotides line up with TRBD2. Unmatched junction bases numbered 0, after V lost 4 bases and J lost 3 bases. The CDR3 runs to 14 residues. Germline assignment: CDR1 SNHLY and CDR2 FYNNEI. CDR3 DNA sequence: TGTGCCAGCAGTGGACTAGCGGGAGAAGAGACCCAGTACTTC. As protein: CASSGLAGEETQYF.